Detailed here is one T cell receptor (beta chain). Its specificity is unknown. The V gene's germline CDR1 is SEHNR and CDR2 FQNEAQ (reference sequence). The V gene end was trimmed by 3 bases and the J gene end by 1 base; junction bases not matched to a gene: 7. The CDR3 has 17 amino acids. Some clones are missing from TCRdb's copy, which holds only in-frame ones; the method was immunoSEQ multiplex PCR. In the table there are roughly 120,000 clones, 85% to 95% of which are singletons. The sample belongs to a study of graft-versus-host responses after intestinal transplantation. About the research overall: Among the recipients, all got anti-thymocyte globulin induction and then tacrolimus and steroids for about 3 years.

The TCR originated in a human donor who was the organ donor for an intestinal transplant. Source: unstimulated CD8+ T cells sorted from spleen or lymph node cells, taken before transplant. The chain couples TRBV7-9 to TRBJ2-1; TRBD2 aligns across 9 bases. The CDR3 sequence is CASSLTTSGYSYNEQFF. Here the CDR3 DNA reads TGTGCCAGCAGCTTGACGACTAGCGGCTATTCCTACAATGAGCAGTTCTTC.